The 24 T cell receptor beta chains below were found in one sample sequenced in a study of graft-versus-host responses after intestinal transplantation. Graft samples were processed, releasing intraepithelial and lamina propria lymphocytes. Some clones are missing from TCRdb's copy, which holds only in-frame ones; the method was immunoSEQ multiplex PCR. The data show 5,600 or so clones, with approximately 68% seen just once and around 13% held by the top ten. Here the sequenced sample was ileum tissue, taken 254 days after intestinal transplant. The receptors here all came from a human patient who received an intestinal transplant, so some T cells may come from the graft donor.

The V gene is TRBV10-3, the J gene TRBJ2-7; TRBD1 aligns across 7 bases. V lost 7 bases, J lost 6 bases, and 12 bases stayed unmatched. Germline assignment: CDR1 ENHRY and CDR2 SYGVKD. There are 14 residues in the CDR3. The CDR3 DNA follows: TGTGCCATCAAGGGGAACGACAGGGCGGGCGAGCAGTACTTC. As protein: CAIKGNDRAGEQYF.

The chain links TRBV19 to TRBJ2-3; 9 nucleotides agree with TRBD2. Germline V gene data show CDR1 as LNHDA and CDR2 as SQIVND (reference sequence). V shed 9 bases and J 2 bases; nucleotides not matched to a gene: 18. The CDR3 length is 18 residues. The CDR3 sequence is CASGRWAGGPPPTDTQYF. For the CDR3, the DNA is TGTGCCAGCGGCCGATGGGCGGGAGGGCCCCCCCCCACAGATACGCAGTATTTT.

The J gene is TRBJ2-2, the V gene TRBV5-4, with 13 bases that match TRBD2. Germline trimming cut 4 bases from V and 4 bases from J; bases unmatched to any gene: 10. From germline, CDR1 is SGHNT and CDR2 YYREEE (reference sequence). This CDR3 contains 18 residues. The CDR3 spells CASSPTSGRAVTTGELFF. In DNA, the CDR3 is TGTGCCAGCAGCCCCACTAGCGGGAGGGCCGTGACCACCGGGGAGCTGTTTTTT.

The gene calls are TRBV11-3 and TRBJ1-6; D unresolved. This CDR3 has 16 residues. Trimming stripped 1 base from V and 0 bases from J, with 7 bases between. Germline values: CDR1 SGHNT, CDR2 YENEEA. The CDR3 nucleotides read TGTGCCAGCAGCTTAGGAGGCAGCTCCTATAATTCACCCCTCCACTTT. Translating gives CASSLGGSSYNSPLHF.

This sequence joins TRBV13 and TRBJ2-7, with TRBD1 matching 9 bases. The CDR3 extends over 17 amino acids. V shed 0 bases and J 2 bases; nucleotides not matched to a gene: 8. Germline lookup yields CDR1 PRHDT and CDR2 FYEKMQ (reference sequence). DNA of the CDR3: TGTGCCAGCAGCTTAGGACAGGGGGCACGGGGTACCTACGAGCAGTACTTC. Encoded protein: CASSLGQGARGTYEQYF.

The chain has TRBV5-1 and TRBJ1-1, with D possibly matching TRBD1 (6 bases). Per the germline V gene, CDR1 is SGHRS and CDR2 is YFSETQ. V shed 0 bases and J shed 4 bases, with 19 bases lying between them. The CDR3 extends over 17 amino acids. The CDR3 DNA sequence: TGCGCCAGCAGCTTGGTCGGATTCGGGGGGCCCGGCACTGAAGCTTTCTTT. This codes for CASSLVGFGGPGTEAFF.

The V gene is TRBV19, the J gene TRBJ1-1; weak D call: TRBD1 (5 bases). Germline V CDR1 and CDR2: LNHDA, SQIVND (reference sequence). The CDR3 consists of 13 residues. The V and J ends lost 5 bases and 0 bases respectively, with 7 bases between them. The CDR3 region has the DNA TGTGCCAGTAGTGAGACAGTGAACACTGAAGCTTTCTTT. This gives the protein CASSETVNTEAFF.

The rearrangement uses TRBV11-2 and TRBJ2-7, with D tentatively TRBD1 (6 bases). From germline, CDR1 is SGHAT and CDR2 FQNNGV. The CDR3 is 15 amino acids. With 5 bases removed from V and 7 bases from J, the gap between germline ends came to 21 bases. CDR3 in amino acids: CASSQRGRDTREQYF. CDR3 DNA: TGTGCCAGCAGCCAAAGGGGCCGGGACACGAGAGAGCAGTACTTC. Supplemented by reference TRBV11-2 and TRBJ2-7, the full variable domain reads EAGVAQSPRYKIIEKRQSVAFWCNPISGHATLYWYQQILGQGPKLLIQFQNNGVVDDSQLPKDRFSAERLKGVDSTLKIQPAKLEDSAVYLCASSQRGRDTREQYFGPGTRLTVT.

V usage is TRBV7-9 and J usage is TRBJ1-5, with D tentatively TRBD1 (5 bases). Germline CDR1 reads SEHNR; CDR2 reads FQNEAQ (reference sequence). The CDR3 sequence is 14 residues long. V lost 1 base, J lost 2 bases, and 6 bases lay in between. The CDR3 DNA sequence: TGTGCCAGCAGCTTAGTAGGGGGCAATCAGCCCCAGCATTTT. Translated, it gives CASSLVGGNQPQHF. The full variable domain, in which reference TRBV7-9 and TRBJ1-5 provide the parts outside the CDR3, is DTGVSQNPRHKITKRGQNVTFRCDPISEHNRLYWYRQTLGQGPEFLTYFQNEAQLEKSRLLSDRFSAERPKGSFSTLEIQRTEQGDSAMYLCASSLVGGNQPQHFGDGTRLSIL.

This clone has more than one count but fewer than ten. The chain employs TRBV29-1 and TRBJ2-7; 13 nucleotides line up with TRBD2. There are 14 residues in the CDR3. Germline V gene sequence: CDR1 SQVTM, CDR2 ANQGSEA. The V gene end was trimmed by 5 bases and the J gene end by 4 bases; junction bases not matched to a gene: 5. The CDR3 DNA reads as TGCAGCGTTTTCGGGACTAGCGGGAATTACGAGCAGTACTTC. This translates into CSVFGTSGNYEQYF.

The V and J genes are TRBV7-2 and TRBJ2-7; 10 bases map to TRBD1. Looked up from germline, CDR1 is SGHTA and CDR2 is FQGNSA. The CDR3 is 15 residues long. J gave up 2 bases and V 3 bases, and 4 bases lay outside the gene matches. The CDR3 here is CASSFGTGVAYEQYF. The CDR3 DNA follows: TGTGCCAGCAGCTTCGGGACAGGGGTCGCCTACGAGCAGTACTTC.

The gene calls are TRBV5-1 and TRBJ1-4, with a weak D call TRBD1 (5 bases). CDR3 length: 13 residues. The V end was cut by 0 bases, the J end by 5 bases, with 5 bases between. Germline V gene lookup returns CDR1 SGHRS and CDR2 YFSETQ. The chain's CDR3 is CASSLGTNEKLFF. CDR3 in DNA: TGCGCCAGCAGCTTGGGGACAAATGAAAAACTGTTTTTT.

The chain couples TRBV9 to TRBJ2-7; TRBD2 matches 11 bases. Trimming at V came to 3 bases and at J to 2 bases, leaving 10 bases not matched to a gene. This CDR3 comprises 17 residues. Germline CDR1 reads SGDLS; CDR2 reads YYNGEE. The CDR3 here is CASSATTLAGATYEQYF. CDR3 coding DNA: TGTGCCAGCAGCGCGACCACACTAGCGGGGGCCACCTACGAGCAGTACTTC.

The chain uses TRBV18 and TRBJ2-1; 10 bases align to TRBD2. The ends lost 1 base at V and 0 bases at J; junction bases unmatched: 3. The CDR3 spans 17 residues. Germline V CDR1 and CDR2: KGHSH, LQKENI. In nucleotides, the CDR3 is TGTGCCAGCTCACCACAAGCTAGCGGGGGCTCCTACAATGAGCAGTTCTTC. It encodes CASSPQASGGSYNEQFF.

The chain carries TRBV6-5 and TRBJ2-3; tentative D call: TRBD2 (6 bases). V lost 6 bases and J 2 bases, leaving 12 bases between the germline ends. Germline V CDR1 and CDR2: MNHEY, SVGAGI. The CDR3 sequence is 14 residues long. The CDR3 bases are TGTGCCAGCAGACCTAGCGAATTCACAGATACGCAGTATTTT. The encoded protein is CASRPSEFTDTQYF.

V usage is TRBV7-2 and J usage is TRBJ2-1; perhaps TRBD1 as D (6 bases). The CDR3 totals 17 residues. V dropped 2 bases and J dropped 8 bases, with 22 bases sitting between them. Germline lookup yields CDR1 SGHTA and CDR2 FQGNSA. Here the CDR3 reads CASSLTVRGSGVDEQFF. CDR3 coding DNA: TGTGCCAGCAGCTTAACCGTTCGAGGGTCAGGGGTCGATGAGCAGTTCTTC.

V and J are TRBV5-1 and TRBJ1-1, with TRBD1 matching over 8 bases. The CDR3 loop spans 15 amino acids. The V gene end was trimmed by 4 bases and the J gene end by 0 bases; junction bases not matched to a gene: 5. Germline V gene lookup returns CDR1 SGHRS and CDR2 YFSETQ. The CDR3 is CASSLPGQVNTEAFF. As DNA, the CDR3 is TGCGCCAGCAGCCTACCGGGACAGGTGAACACTGAAGCTTTCTTT.

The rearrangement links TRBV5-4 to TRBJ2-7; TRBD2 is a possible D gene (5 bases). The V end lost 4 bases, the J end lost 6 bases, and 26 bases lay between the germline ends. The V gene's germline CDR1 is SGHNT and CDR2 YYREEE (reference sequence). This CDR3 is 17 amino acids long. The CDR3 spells CASSQFGVALSLREQYF. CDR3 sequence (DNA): TGTGCCAGCAGCCAGTTCGGAGTAGCGCTATCCCTACGCGAGCAGTACTTC.

CDR3 sequence reads: CATSPINTGKQETQYF. The DNA of the CDR3 is TGTGCCACAAGCCCAATAAATACAGGGAAGCAAGAGACCCAGTACTTC. V and J are TRBV28 and TRBJ2-5; weak D call: TRBD1 (6 bases). The V gene's germline CDR1 is MDHEN and CDR2 SYDVKM. The V gene lost 10 bases and the J gene lost 2 bases, with 23 bases spanning the gap. The CDR3 spans 16 residues.

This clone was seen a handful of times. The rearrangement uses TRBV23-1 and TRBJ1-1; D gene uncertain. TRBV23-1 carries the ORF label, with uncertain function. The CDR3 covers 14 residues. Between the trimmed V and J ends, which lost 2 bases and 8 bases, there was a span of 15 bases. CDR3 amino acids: CASSQVSRRPEAFF. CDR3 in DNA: TGCGCCAGCAGTCAAGTCAGTCGTCGCCCGGAAGCTTTCTTT.

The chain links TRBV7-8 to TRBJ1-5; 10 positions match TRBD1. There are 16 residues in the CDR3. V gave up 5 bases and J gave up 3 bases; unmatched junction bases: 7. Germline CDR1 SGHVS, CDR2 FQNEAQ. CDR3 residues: CASSGRDRGPNQPQHF. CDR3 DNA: TGTGCCAGCAGCGGCCGGGACAGGGGTCCCAATCAGCCCCAGCATTTT.

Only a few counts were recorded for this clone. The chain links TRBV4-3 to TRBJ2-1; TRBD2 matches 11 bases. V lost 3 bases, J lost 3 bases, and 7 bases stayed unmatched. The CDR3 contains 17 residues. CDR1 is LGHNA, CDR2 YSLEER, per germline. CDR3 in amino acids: CASSQDSGGVIYNEQFF. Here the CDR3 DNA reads TGCGCCAGCAGCCAGGATAGCGGGGGGGTAATCTACAATGAGCAGTTCTTC.

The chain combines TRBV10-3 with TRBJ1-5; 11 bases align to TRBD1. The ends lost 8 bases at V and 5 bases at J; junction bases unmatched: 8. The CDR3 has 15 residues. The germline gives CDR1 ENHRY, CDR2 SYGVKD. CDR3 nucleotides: TGTGCCATCGGGGGGACAGGGGGAATTCATCAGCCCCAGCATTTT. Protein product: CAIGGTGGIHQPQHF.

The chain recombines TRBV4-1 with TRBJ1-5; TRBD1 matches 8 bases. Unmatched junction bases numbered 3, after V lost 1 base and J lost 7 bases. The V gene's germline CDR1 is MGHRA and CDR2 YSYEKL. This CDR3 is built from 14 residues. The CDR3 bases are TGCGCCAGCAGCCAAGCGGGACAGGACCAGCCCCAGCATTTT. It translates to CASSQAGQDQPQHF.